This is a list of T cell receptor beta chains from one sample in a study of PD-L1 blockade in urothelial cancer. Sequencing was performed with immunoSEQ multiplex PCR; in TCRdb, only in-frame clones are kept and a portion is missing. The sample yields some 76,000 clones, around nine tenths seen once. Source: PBMCs, taken around atezolizumab (anti-PD-L1) treatment. These receptors were collected from a man in his sixties with urothelial cancer. Each CDR3 is given with its conserved first and last residue. The order of the fields is CDR3 length, V gene, J gene, D gene, clone size, CDR3 DNA, CDR3 protein. The D gene is left open where the match is weak. Expanded clones get a size class; other rows say once, few or many, or leave the size out.

16,TRBV5-1,TRBJ2-5,TRBD1,.,TGCGCCAGCAGCTTGGGGGACAGGGGATCCGAAGAGACCCAGTACTTC,CASSLGDRGSEETQYF
13,TRBV7-6,TRBJ2-5,.,.,TGTGCCAGCAGCCCCCCAGCCAGGGAGACCCAGTACTTC,CASSPPARETQYF
15,TRBV6-5,TRBJ2-6,TRBD2,few,TGTGCCAGCAGCGGGAGGGGATCTGGGGCCAACGTCCTGACTTTC,CASSGRGSGANVLTF
15,TRBV19,TRBJ1-2,.,.,TGTGCCAGTAGTATAGCATCCACGAACGGCTATGGCTACACCTTC,CASSIASTNGYGYTF
15,TRBV7-2,TRBJ2-7,TRBD2,.,TGTGCCAGCAGCCCTTCGGGGACTAGCGGGAGGGGGCAGTACTTC,CASSPSGTSGRGQYF
13,TRBV4-3,TRBJ1-2,.,.,TGCGCCAGCAGCGGGGTGGAGGGCTATGGCTACACCTTC,CASSGVEGYGYTF
15,TRBV7-9,TRBJ1-2,.,.,TGTGCCAGCAGCTTAGTGCTCTCTAATACCTATGGCTACACCTTC,CASSLVLSNTYGYTF
12,TRBV11-1,TRBJ1-1,.,few,TGTGCCAGCAGCCAGAGAGGAAATGAAGCTTTCTTT,CASSQRGNEAFF
13,TRBV5-8,TRBJ2-3,.,.,TGTGCCAGCAGCCTGGTTAGCGGAAATACGCAGTATTTT,CASSLVSGNTQYF
15,TRBV6-5,TRBJ1-1,.,.,TGTGCCAGCAGTTACTGGGGGAGGGTGAACACTGAAGCTTTCTTT,CASSYWGRVNTEAFF
13,TRBV29-1,TRBJ1-4,TRBD1,.,TGCAGCGGCCAGGGGGGCCTAGGGGAAAAACTGTTTTTT,CSGQGGLGEKLFF
17,TRBV5-1,TRBJ1-1,TRBD1,.,TGCGCCAGCAGCTTATGGAGCTCGACAGGGATCAACACTGAAGCTTTCTTT,CASSLWSSTGINTEAFF
15,TRBV5-4,TRBJ1-2,TRBD1,.,TGTGCCAGCAGCTCAAGCGAACAGGGGGCAGGTGGCTACACCTTC,CASSSSEQGAGGYTF
12,TRBV7-9,TRBJ1-2,.,.,TGTGCCAGCAGCTTAGGACAGAATGGCTACACCTTC,CASSLGQNGYTF
13,TRBV9,TRBJ2-7,TRBD1,.,TGTGCCAGCAGCGTGGCCATGGGACAGGTGCAGTACTTC,CASSVAMGQVQYF
13,TRBV5-1,TRBJ2-5,TRBD2,.,TGCGCCAGCAGCAGACTAGCGGAAGAGACCCAGTACTTC,CASSRLAEETQYF
12,TRBV5-1,TRBJ2-7,.,.,TGCGCCAGCAGCTTGCCGGGTGACGAGCAGTACTTC,CASSLPGDEQYF
16,TRBV7-3,TRBJ2-2,.,.,TGTGCCAGCAGCTTAACCCTTCCACATAACACCGGGGAGCTGTTTTTT,CASSLTLPHNTGELFF
15,TRBV19,TRBJ2-2,.,.,TGTGCCAGTAACCCTTCGAGCGGAAACACCGGGGAGCTGTTTTTT,CASNPSSGNTGELFF
15,TRBV7-9,TRBJ2-1,.,.,TGTGCCAGCAGCCCCCGAGGGCAGACCTACAATGAGCAGTTCTTC,CASSPRGQTYNEQFF
15,TRBV7-2,TRBJ1-5,.,.,TGTGCCAGCGGGGGGGCGGGGAATAGCAATCAGCCCCAGCATTTT,CASGGAGNSNQPQHF
15,TRBV30,TRBJ1-1,.,few,TGTGCCTGGAGGCCCGACAAGGCCCAGAACACTGAAGCTTTCTTT,CAWRPDKAQNTEAFF
15,TRBV6-1,TRBJ1-1,TRBD1,once,TGTGCCAGCAGTGCCGGGACAGGGGCGAACACTGAAGCTTTCTTT,CASSAGTGANTEAFF
14,TRBV28,TRBJ1-2,.,.,TGTGCCAGCAGTTTAATTCAGTCCGACTATGGCTACACCTTC,CASSLIQSDYGYTF
15,TRBV27,TRBJ1-2,TRBD1,few,TGTGCCAGCAGTTCACGGACAGGGCCGGACTATGGCTACACCTTC,CASSSRTGPDYGYTF
14,TRBV5-5,TRBJ1-1,TRBD1,few,TGTGCCAGCAACTTCGGACAGGGGGGAACTGAAGCTTTCTTT,CASNFGQGGTEAFF
15,TRBV18,TRBJ2-1,TRBD1,.,TGTGCCAGCTCACCACGGCAGGGGGCTGACAATGAGCAGTTCTTC,CASSPRQGADNEQFF
15,TRBV5-1,TRBJ2-1,.,.,TGCGCCAGCAGCTTTAGCCCAGACTCTATAAATGAGCAGTTCTTC,CASSFSPDSINEQFF
16,TRBV9,TRBJ1-6,TRBD1,.,TGTGCCAGCAGCGTCGGCCTAGGGACAGGGGTTTCACCCCTCCACTTT,CASSVGLGTGVSPLHF
11,TRBV30,TRBJ1-2,.,.,TGTGCCTTGTCGGAACAGCCCCGCTACACCTTC,CALSEQPRYTF
16,TRBV19,TRBJ1-1,.,.,TGTGCCAGTAGTATAGTTACGGGAGGGGGGAACACTGAAGCTTTCTTT,CASSIVTGGGNTEAFF
20,TRBV27,TRBJ2-7,TRBD1,.,TGTGCCAGCAGTTTATCTTCGGGGCGGGCAGGGGGCTATCGCTCCTACGAGCAGTACTTC,CASSLSSGRAGGYRSYEQYF
18,TRBV4-1,TRBJ2-1,TRBD1,.,TGCGCCAGCAGCCAAGGACAGGGTTTGGGCTCCTCCTACAATGAGCAGTTCTTC,CASSQGQGLGSSYNEQFF
18,TRBV14,TRBJ1-2,TRBD1,.,TGTGCCAGCAGCCAAGCAGCGGGACAGGGGCTAATATACTATGGCTACACCTTC,CASSQAAGQGLIYYGYTF
13,TRBV6-6,TRBJ1-1,.,.,TGTGCCAGCAGCAAACAGGGTATCACTGAAGCTTTCTTT,CASSKQGITEAFF
14,TRBV6-1,TRBJ2-7,.,.,TGTGCCAGCAGTGGGGGTAGCGCAACCTACGAGCAGTACTTC,CASSGGSATYEQYF
15,TRBV6-5,TRBJ2-2,TRBD1,.,TGTGCCAGCAGTCGACAGGGGCGCAACACCGGGGAGCTGTTTTTT,CASSRQGRNTGELFF
15,TRBV5-1,TRBJ2-7,.,.,TGCGCCAGCAGCAAGGCGGGACAGAGCTCCTACGAGCAGTACTTC,CASSKAGQSSYEQYF
16,TRBV19,TRBJ1-2,.,.,TGTGCCAGTATCCGGGGGGCAGATGTAAAAAACTATGGCTACACCTTC,CASIRGADVKNYGYTF
16,TRBV5-4,TRBJ1-1,TRBD1,once,TGTGCCAGCAGCTTAAAAAGGACAGGACGGAACACTGAAGCTTTCTTT,CASSLKRTGRNTEAFF
14,TRBV5-4,TRBJ1-1,.,.,TGTGCCAGCAGCTTGGCCCAAGCTAACACTGAAGCTTTCTTT,CASSLAQANTEAFF
13,TRBV28,TRBJ1-5,.,.,TGTGCCAGCCGATCTCCCAGTCGCCAGCCCCAGCATTTT,CASRSPSRQPQHF